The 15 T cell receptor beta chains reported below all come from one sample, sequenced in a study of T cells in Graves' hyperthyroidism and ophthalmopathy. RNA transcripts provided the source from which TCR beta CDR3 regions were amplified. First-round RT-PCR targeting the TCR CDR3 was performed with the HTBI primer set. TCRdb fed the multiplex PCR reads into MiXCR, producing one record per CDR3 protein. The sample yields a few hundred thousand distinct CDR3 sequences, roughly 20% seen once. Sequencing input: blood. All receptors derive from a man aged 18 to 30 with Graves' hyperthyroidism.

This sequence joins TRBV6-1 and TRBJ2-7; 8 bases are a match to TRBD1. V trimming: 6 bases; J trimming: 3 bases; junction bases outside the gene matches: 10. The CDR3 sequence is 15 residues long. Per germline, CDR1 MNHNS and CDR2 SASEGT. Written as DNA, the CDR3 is TGTGCCAGCAGCGGCGGGACAGGAGGCGTCTACGAGCAGTACTTC. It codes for CASSGGTGGVYEQYF.

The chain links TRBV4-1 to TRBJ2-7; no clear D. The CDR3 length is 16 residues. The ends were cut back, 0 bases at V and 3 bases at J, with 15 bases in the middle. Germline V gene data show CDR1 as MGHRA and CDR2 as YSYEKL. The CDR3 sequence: CASSQDSRGEYYEQYF. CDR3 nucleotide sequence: TGCGCCAGCAGCCAAGATTCAAGAGGAGAATACTACGAGCAGTACTTC.

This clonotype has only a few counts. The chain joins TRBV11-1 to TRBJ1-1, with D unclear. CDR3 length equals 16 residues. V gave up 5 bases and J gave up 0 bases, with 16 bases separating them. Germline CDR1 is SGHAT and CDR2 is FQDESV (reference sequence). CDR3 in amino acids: CASSPNLVSMNTEAFF. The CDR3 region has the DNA TGTGCCAGCAGCCCAAACCTTGTAAGCATGAACACTGAAGCTTTCTTT.

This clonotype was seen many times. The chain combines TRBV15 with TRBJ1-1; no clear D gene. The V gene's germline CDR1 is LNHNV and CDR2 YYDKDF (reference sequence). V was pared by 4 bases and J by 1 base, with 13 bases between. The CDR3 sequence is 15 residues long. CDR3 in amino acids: CATSKINRPNTEAFF. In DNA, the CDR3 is TGTGCCACCAGCAAAATCAACCGTCCGAACACTGAAGCTTTCTTT.

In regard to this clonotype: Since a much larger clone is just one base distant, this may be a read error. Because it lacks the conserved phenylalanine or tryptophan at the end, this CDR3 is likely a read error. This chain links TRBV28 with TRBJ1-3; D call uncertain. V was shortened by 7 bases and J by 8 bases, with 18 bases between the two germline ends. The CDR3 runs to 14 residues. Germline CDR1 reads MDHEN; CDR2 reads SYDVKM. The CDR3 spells CASKWERSVDTIYL. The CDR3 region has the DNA TGTGCCAGCAAATGGGAGAGGTCGGTTGACACCATATATCTT.

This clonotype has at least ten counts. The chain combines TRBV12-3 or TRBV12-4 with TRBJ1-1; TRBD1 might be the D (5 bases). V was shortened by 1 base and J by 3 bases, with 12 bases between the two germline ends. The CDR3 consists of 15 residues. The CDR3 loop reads CASSLGDEGYTEAFF. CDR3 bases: TGTGCCAGCAGTTTAGGGGACGAGGGGTACACTGAAGCTTTCTTT.

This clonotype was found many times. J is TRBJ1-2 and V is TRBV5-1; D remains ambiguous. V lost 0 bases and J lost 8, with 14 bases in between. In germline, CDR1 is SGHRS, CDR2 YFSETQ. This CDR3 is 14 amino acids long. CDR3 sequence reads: CASSLDGRPGGYTF. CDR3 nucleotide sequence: TGCGCCAGCAGCTTGGACGGCAGGCCCGGGGGCTACACCTTC.

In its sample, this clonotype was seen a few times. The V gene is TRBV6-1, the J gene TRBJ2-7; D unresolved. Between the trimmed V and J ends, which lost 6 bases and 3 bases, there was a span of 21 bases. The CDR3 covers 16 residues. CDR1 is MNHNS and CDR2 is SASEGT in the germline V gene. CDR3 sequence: CASREIPRTSLYEQYF. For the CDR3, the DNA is TGTGCCAGCAGAGAAATCCCGAGGACCTCCCTCTACGAGCAGTACTTC.

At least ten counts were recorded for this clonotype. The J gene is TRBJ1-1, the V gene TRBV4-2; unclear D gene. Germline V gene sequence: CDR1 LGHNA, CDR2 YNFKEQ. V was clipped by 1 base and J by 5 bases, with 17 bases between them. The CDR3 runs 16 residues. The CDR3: CASSQVWGILPTEAFF. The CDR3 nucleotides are TGTGCCAGCAGCCAAGTGTGGGGAATCCTTCCGACTGAAGCTTTCTTT.

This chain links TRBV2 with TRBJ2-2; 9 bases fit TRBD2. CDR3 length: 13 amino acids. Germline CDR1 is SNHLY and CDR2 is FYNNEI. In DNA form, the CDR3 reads TGTGGTGGGCGGGGGGGCCACACCGGGGAGCTGTTTTTT. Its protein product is CGGRGGHTGELFF.

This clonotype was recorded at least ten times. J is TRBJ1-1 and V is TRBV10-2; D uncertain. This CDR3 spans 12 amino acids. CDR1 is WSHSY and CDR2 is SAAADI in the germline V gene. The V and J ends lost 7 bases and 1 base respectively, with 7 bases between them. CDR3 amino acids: CASMGGNTEAFF. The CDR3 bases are TGCGCCAGCATGGGAGGGAACACTGAAGCTTTCTTT.

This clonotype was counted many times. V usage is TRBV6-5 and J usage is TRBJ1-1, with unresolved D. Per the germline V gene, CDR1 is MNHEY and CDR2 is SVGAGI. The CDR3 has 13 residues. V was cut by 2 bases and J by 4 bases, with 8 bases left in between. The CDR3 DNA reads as TGTGCCAGCAGTTACGGGGATTCCACTGAAGCTTTCTTT. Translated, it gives CASSYGDSTEAFF.

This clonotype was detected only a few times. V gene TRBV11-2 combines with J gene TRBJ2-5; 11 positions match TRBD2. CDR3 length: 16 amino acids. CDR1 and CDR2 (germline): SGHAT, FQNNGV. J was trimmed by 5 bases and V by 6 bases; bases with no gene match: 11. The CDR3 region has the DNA TGTGCCAGCAGTCAAATAGCGGGGGGGCCTTCTGAGACCCAGTACTTC. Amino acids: CASSQIAGGPSETQYF.

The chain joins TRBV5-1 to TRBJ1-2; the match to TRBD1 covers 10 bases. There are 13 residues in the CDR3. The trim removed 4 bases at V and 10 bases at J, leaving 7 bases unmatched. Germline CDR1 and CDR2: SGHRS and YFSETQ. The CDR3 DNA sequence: TGCGCCAGCAGCCCCGGACAGGGGGATGCCTACACCTTC. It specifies CASSPGQGDAYTF.

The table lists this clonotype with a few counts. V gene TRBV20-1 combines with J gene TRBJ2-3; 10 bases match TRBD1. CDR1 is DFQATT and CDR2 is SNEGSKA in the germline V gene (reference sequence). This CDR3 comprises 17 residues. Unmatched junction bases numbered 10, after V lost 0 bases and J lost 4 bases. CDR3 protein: CSARDPTGTGVPDTQYF. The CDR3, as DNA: TGCAGTGCTAGAGACCCCACCGGGACAGGGGTCCCAGATACGCAGTATTTT.